The 5 T cell receptor beta chains below come from one sample, sequenced in a study of read filtering for tumor transcriptome and immune sequencing. Molecular barcoded adaptors covering alpha/delta and beta/gamma chains were used on 400 ng RNA. In TCRdb, the reads were re-called with MiXCR into one record per CDR3 protein. The sample has around 40,000 distinct CDR3 sequences, 10% to 15% seen once. The sample taken for sequencing was a population of CD138-negative cells sorted from bone marrow. The receptors were gathered from a donor over 35 with multiple myeloma.

This clonotype appeared many times. This chain connects TRBV19 to TRBJ1-5; TRBD1 is a possible D gene (6 bases). CDR1 and CDR2 from the germline V gene are LNHDA and SQIVND (reference sequence). Trimming took off 6 bases at V and 6 bases at J, with 12 bases between the two ends. The CDR3 runs 13 residues. CDR3 nucleotide sequence: TGTGCCAGTAGCCTACAGGGAGGTCAGCCCCAGCATTTT. This gives the protein CASSLQGGQPQHF. The full variable domain, rest sourced from reference TRBV19 and TRBJ1-5, is DGGITQSPKYLFRKEGQNVTLSCEQNLNHDAMYWYRQDPGQGLRLIYYSQIVNDFQKGDIAEGYSVSREKKESFPLTVTSAQKNPTAFYLCASSLQGGQPQHFGDGTRLSIL.

This clonotype was counted at least ten times. The junction shows a germline mismatch at one end, possibly a read error. V and J are TRBV5-1 and TRBJ1-5, with D uncertain. Germline V CDR1 and CDR2: SGHRS, YFSETQ. This CDR3 comprises 13 residues. The CDR3 bases are TGTGCCAGCAGTTTCCGATCAAATCAGCCCCAGCATTTT. This gives the protein CASSFRSNQPQHF.

Many counts were recorded for this clonotype. The chain is built from TRBV30 and TRBJ2-7, with TRBD1 as a possible D gene (6 bases). Germline V lookup: CDR1 GTSNPN, CDR2 SVGIG (reference sequence). Trimming stripped 1 base from V and 3 bases from J, with 10 bases between. The CDR3 is made up of 13 amino acids. This CDR3 reads CAWSAGQDYEQYF. CDR3 coding DNA: TGTGCCTGGAGTGCGGGACAAGACTACGAGCAGTACTTC.

This clonotype was detected many times. The rearrangement links TRBV20-1 to TRBJ2-7; TRBD2 is a possible D gene (6 bases). V was shortened by 3 bases and J by 6 bases, with 18 bases between the two germline ends. The CDR3 contains 14 residues. Germline CDR1 reads DFQATT; CDR2 reads SNEGSKA (reference sequence). Here the CDR3 reads CSASTVLVGGEQYF. The CDR3 coding sequence is TGCAGTGCTAGTACGGTCCTAGTGGGGGGCGAGCAGTACTTC.

This clonotype was detected many times. J is TRBJ2-3 and V is TRBV20-1; a weak D match, TRBD2 (5 bases). This CDR3 comprises 14 residues. Trimming cost V 7 bases and J 5 bases, with 19 bases left between them. Germline assignment: CDR1 DFQATT and CDR2 SNEGSKA (reference sequence). DNA of the CDR3: TGCAGTGTTCAGCGACTCCTCCGGGGAGATACGCAGTATTTT. This sequence encodes CSVQRLLRGDTQYF.